These 14 T cell receptor beta chains were sequenced from one sample in a study of blood T cell repertoires in COVID-19. TCRdb's copy holds only in-frame clones and misses some; the assay was immunoSEQ multiplex PCR. Among roughly 200,000 clones listed, 70% to 80% were seen once. The sequencing sample was made of peripheral blood. These receptors were collected from a woman aged 45-65 years with active or convalescent COVID-19.

This chain connects TRBV7-2 to TRBJ1-1; perhaps TRBD1 as D (5 bases). V dropped 4 bases and J dropped 1 base, with 10 bases sitting between them. The CDR3 is made up of 14 amino acids. The germline V gene has CDR1 SGHTA and CDR2 FQGNSA. The CDR3 spells CASSWGGTNTEAFF. CDR3 coding DNA: TGTGCCAGCAGCTGGGGGGGGACGAACACTGAAGCTTTCTTT.

The CDR3 reads CASSPGDNYNSPLHF. CDR3 nucleotides: TGTGCCAGCTCACCAGGGGACAACTATAATTCACCCCTCCACTTT. This chain uses TRBV18 with TRBJ1-6; D may be TRBD1 (6 bases). Germline V gives CDR1 KGHSH, CDR2 LQKENI. CDR3 length: 15 residues. V shed 2 bases and J shed 3 bases, with 8 bases lying between them.

The chain joins TRBV6-5 to TRBJ2-7; D possibly corresponds to TRBD2 (6 bases). V was shortened by 4 bases and J by 4 bases, with 11 bases between the two germline ends. The length of the CDR3 is 13 residues. Germline CDR1 is MNHEY and CDR2 is SVGAGI. This chain's CDR3 is CASSFQTSYEQYF. As DNA, the CDR3 is TGTGCCAGCAGTTTCCAGACTAGTTACGAGCAGTACTTC.

This chain joins TRBV1 and TRBJ1-2; TRBD1 is the table's D call and was not checked against the DNA. TRBV1 is a listed pseudogene. The CDR3 runs 12 residues. The CDR3 reads CTSSPNRYGYTF. In nucleotides, the CDR3 is TGCACCAGCAGCCCGAACAGGTATGGCTACACCTTC.

This sequence joins TRBV30 and TRBJ1-2; 7 nucleotides agree with TRBD1. Per germline, CDR1 GTSNPN and CDR2 SVGIG (reference sequence). The CDR3 sequence is 16 residues long. Trimming at V came to 3 bases and at J to 6 bases, leaving 16 bases not matched to a gene. For the CDR3, the DNA is TGTGCCTGGAGAAAGATCGGGACAGAGGGCAGCGATGGCTACACCTTC. Protein sequence: CAWRKIGTEGSDGYTF.

The chain has TRBV4-3 and TRBJ1-3; the D is unclear. Germline lookup yields CDR1 LGHNA and CDR2 YSLEER. CDR3 size: 16 residues. V lost 1 base and J 4 bases, leaving 14 bases between the germline ends. The DNA of the CDR3 is TGCGCCAGCAGCCAAGTAATCTCGGTCGAAGGAAACACCATATATTTT. Translating it yields CASSQVISVEGNTIYF.

The rearrangement links TRBV7-8 to TRBJ2-3; the D is unclear. Germline V CDR1 and CDR2: SGHVS, FQNEAQ. Trimming left V 1 base short and J 2 bases short, with 7 bases between. The CDR3 sequence is 14 residues long. DNA for the CDR3: TGTGCCAGCAGCTTAGGTAGCAACACAGATACGCAGTATTTT. Its protein product is CASSLGSNTDTQYF.

The rearrangement joins TRBV6-5 to TRBJ2-5, with TRBD1 identical over 7 bases. This CDR3 region has 15 residues. Germline-derived CDR1 and CDR2 are MNHEY and SVGAGI. V shed 6 bases, J shed 5 bases, and the junction held 12 bases outside the gene matches. The CDR3: CASRSDRSRVETQYF. The CDR3 region has the DNA TGTGCCAGCAGGTCGGACAGGAGTAGGGTGGAGACCCAGTACTTC.

This clone has just one count. The chain combines TRBV3-1 (or the pseudogene TRBV3-2) with TRBJ1-5; the D is unclear. CDR3 length equals 16 residues. The germline CDR1 and CDR2 sequences are LGHDT and YNNKEL (reference sequence). V lost 1 base, J lost 4 bases, and 14 bases lay in between. This CDR3 reads CASSQAGPTENQPQHF. The CDR3 nucleotides are TGTGCCAGCAGCCAAGCAGGTCCTACCGAGAATCAGCCCCAGCATTTT.

CDR3 sequence reads: CASSYTAGTEAFF. The CDR3 DNA sequence: TGTGCCAGTAGTTATACAGCTGGCACTGAAGCTTTCTTT. The rearrangement uses TRBV19 and TRBJ1-1; D not resolved. CDR1 LNHDA and CDR2 SQIVND come from the germline V gene (reference sequence). The CDR3 is made up of 13 amino acids. Between the trimmed V and J ends, which lost 5 bases and 4 bases, there was a span of 11 bases.

This chain joins TRBV5-1 and TRBJ2-7, with D perhaps matching TRBD1 (5 bases). The CDR3 spans 14 residues. Germline V gives CDR1 SGHRS, CDR2 YFSETQ. The V gene lost 3 bases and the J gene lost 0 bases, with 10 bases spanning the gap. The DNA of the CDR3 is TGCGCCAGCAGCTCGGACACTTACTCCTACGAGCAGTACTTC. Its protein is CASSSDTYSYEQYF.

The gene calls are TRBV11-1 and TRBJ2-1; 8 bases line up with TRBD2. J gave up 7 bases and V 8 bases, and 10 bases lay outside the gene matches. Germline values: CDR1 SGHAT, CDR2 FQDESV (reference sequence). CDR3 length equals 14 residues. The CDR3: CASGRQRELNEQFF. In DNA, the CDR3 is TGTGCCAGCGGCCGCCAGCGGGAGTTGAATGAGCAGTTCTTC.

The V call is TRBV7-2, the J call TRBJ1-2, with D perhaps TRBD1 (6 bases). Trimming removed 1 base at V and 0 bases at J, with 15 bases between. The germline gives CDR1 SGHTA, CDR2 FQGNSA. The CDR3 spans 17 residues. This CDR3 is CASSLVGVQGTNYGYTF. In DNA form, the CDR3 reads TGTGCCAGCAGCTTAGTAGGAGTACAGGGTACTAACTATGGCTACACCTTC. Full variable domain (missing parts from reference TRBV7-2 and TRBJ1-2): GAGVSQSPSNKVTEKGKDVELRCDPISGHTALYWYRQSLGQGLEFLIYFQGNSAPDKSGLPSDRFSAERTGGSVSTLTIQRTQQEDSAVYLCASSLVGVQGTNYGYTFGSGTRLTVV.

The V and J genes are TRBV7-2 and TRBJ1-5; D uncertain. The CDR3 contains 17 residues. Between the trimmed V and J ends, which lost 4 bases and 2 bases, there was a span of 18 bases. Germline V gene sequence: CDR1 SGHTA, CDR2 FQGNSA. The CDR3 is CASSSSLGGVGNQPQHF. The CDR3 coding sequence is TGTGCCAGCAGCTCCTCCCTGGGTGGAGTAGGCAATCAGCCCCAGCATTTT.